The T cell receptor (beta chain) under discussion was sequenced for a study of shared clonotypes between healthy human individuals. The overall study: A donor's plate count was three for CD4 naive and three for CD4 memory; CD8 naive had two and CD8 memory one.

This clone was seen a single time. The repertoire was sequenced with immunoSEQ multiplex PCR; TCRdb's copy has only in-frame clones and lacks some. The sample includes roughly 400,000 clones, roughly 96% of them seen just once. The germline CDR1 and CDR2 sequences are SGHRS and YFSETQ. The CDR3 is 15 residues long. V gave up 5 bases and J gave up 0 bases; unmatched junction bases: 2. The receptor was derived from a man aged 30-40 years in good health. V is TRBV5-1 and J is TRBJ2-1; 10 nucleotides agree with TRBD2. Sequencing input: memory CD8+ T cells sorted from blood. Subset described: CD45RO+ cells pooled with CCR7-negative TemRA cells. CDR3: CASRSSGSSYNEQFF. CDR3 coding DNA: TGCGCCAGCAGGTCTAGCGGGAGCTCCTACAATGAGCAGTTCTTC.